The present T cell receptor (beta chain) was sequenced within a study of Ad26.COV2.S vaccination and SARS-CoV-2 variants. Germline CDR1 is SGHKS and CDR2 is YYEKEE (reference sequence). V was pared by 6 bases and J by 4 bases, with 10 bases between. The CDR3 has 13 amino acids. Repertoires were generated with immunoSEQ multiplex PCR, while TCRdb's copy carries only in-frame clones and drops some. The table includes 400,000 to 500,000 clones, around 89% detected once. Treatment defined: roughly 20 received Ad26.COV2.S at low or high dose, single or two shots; about 5 received placebo; per-sample allocation not given. Following the first vaccine or placebo injection, samples were taken on day 63.

The material sequenced was peripheral blood, taken in a trial of Ad26.COV2.S vaccine versus placebo. This receptor was obtained from a person aged 18-60 years who received the Ad26.COV2.S COVID-19 vaccine or a placebo. The rearrangement links TRBV5-5 to TRBJ2-2; D is possibly TRBD2 (5 bases). The CDR3 DNA reads as TGTGCCAGCATAGTGGAGGTCACCGGGGAGCTGTTTTTT. It specifies CASIVEVTGELFF.